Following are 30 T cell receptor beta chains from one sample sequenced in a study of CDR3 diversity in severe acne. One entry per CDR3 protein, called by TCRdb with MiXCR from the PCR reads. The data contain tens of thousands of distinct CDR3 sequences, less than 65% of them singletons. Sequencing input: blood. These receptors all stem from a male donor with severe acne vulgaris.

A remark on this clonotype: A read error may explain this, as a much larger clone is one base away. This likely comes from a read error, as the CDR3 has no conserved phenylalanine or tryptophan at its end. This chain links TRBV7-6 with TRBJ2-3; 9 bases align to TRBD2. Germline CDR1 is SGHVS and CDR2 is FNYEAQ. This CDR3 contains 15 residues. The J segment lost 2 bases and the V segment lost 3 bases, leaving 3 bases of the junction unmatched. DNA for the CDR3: TGTGCCAGCAGCTTCCTAGCGGGACCCACAGATACGCAGTATTCT. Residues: CASSFLAGPTDTQYS.

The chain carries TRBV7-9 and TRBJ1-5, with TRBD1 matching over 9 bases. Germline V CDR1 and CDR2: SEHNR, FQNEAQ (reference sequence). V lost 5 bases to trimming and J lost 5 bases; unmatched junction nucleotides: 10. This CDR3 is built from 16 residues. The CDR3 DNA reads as TGTGCCAGCAGCGTTGGGGACAGGGACCTTCATCAGCCCCAGCATTTT. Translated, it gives CASSVGDRDLHQPQHF.

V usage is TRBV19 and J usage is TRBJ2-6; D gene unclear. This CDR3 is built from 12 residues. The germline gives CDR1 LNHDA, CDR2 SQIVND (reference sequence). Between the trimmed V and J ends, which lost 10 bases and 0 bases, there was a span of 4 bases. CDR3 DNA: TGTGCCACAGCCTCTGGGGCCAACGTCCTGACTTTC. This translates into CATASGANVLTF.

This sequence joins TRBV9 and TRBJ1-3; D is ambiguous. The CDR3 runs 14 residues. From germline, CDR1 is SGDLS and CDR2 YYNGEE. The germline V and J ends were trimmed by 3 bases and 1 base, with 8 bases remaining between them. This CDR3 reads CASSEWGSGNTIYF. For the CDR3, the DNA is TGTGCCAGCAGCGAATGGGGTTCTGGAAACACCATATATTTT. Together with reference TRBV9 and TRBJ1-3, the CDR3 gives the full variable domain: DSGVTQTPKHLITATGQRVTLRCSPRSGDLSVYWYQQSLDQGLQFLIQYYNGEERAKGNILERFSAQQFPDLHSELNLSSLELGDSALYFCASSEWGSGNTIYFGEGSWLTVV.

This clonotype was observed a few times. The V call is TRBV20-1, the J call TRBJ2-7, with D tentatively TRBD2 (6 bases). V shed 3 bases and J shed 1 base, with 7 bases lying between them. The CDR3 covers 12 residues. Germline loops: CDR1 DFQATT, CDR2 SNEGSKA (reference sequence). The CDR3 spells CSASGSSYEQYF. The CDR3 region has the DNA TGCAGTGCTAGCGGGAGTTCCTACGAGCAGTACTTC.

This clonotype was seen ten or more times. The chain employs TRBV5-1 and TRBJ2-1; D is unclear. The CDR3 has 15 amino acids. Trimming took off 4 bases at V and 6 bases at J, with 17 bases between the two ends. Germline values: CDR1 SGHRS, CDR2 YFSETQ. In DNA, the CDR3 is TGCGCCAGCAGCGCGGACGGCCTCTTAGGCAATGAGCAGTTCTTC. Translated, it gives CASSADGLLGNEQFF. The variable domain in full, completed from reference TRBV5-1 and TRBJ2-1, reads KAGVTQTPRYLIKTRGQQVTLSCSPISGHRSVSWYQQTPGQGLQFLFEYFSETQRNKGNFPGRFSGRQFSNSRSEMNVSTLELGDSALYLCASSADGLLGNEQFFGPGTRLTVL.

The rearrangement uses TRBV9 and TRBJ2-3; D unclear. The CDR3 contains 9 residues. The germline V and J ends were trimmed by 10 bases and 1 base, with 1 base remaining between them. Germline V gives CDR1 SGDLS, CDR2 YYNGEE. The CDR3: CARTDTQYF. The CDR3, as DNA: TGTGCCCGCACAGATACGCAGTATTTT.

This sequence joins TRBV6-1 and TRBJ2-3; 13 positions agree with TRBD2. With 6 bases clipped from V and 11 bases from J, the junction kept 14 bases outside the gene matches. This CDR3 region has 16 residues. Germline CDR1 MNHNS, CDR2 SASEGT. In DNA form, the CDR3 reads TGTGCCAGCAGGAAACTAGCGGGAGGGTTGTACAATGAGCAGTATTTT. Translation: CASRKLAGGLYNEQYF.

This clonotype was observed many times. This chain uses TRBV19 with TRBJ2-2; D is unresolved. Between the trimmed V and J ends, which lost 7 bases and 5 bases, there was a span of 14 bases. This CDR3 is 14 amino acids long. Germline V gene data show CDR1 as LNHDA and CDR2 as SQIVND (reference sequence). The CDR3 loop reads CASNVGANTGELFF. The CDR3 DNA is TGTGCCAGTAACGTGGGCGCAAATACCGGGGAGCTGTTTTTT.

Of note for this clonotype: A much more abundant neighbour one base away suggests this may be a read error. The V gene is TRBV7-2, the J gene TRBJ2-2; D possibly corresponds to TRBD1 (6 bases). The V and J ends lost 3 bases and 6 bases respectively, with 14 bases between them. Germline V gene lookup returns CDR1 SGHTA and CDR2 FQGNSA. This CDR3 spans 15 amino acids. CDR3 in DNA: TGTGCCAGCAGCTTTGCAAGGACAGAGGCCGGGGAGCTGTTTTTT. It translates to CASSFARTEAGELFF.

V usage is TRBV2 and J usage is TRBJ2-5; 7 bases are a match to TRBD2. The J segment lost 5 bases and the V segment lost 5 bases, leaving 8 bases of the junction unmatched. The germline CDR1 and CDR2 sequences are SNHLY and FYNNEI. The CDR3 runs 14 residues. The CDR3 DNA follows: TGTGCCAGCAGTTCCCCACTAGCGCTGGAGACCCAGTACTTC. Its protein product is CASSSPLALETQYF. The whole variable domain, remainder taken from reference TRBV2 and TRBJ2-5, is EPEVTQTPSHQVTQMGQEVILRCVPISNHLYFYWYRQILGQKVEFLVSFYNNEISEKSEIFDDQFSVERPDGSNFTLKIRSTKLEDSAMYFCASSSPLALETQYFGPGTRLLVL.

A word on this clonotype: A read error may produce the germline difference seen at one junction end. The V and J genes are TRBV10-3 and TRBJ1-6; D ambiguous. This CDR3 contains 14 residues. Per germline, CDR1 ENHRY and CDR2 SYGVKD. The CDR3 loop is CAIRREGSNPPLHF. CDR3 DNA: TGTGCCATCAGGAGGGAAGGGAGTAATCCACCCCTCCACTTC.

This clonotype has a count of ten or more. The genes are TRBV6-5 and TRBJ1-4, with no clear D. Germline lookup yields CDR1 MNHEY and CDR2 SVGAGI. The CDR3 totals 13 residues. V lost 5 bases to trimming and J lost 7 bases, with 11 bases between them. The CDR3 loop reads CASSPNWGEKLFF. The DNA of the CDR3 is TGTGCCAGCAGTCCCAATTGGGGTGAAAAACTGTTTTTT.

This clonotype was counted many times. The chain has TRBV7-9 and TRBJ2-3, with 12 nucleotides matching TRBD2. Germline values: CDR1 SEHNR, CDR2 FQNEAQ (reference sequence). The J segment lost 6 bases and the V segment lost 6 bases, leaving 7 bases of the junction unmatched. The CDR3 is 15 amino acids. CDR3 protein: CASRETSGSWDTQYF. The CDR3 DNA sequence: TGTGCCAGCAGAGAGACTAGCGGGAGTTGGGATACGCAGTATTTT.

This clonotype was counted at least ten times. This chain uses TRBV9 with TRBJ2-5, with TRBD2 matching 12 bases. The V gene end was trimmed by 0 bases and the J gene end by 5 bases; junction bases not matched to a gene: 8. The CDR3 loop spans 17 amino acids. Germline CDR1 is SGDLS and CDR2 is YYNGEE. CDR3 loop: CASSVATGLAGGETQYF. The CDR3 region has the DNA TGTGCCAGCAGCGTAGCTACGGGACTAGCGGGCGGGGAGACCCAGTACTTC. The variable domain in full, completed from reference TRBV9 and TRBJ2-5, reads DSGVTQTPKHLITATGQRVTLRCSPRSGDLSVYWYQQSLDQGLQFLIQYYNGEERAKGNILERFSAQQFPDLHSELNLSSLELGDSALYFCASSVATGLAGGETQYFGPGTRLLVL.

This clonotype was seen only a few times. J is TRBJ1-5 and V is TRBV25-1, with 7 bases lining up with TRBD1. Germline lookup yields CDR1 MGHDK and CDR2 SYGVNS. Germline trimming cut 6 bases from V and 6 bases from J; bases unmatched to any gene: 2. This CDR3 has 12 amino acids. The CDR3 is CASRAGGQPQHF. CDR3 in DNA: TGTGCCAGCAGGGCAGGGGGTCAGCCCCAGCATTTT.

The CDR3 loop reads CACSWANVLTF. The CDR3 coding sequence is TGTGCCTGTAGTTGGGCCAACGTCCTGACTTTC. The chain has TRBV30 and TRBJ2-6; no reliable D call. The ends were cut back, 6 bases at V and 5 bases at J, with 5 bases in the middle. The CDR3 consists of 11 residues. Per the germline V gene, CDR1 is GTSNPN and CDR2 is SVGIG (reference sequence).

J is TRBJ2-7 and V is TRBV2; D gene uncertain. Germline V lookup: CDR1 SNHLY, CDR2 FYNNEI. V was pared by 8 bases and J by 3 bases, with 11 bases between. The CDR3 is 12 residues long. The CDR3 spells CASSLGIYEQYF. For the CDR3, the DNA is TGTGCCAGCTCCCTGGGCATCTACGAGCAGTACTTC.

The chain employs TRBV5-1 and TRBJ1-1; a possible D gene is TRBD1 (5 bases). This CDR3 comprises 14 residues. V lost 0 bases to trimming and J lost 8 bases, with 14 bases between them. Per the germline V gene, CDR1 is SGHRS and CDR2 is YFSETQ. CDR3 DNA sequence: TGCGCCAGCAGCTTGGTACAGGAGGCCACGGAAGCTTTCTTT. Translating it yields CASSLVQEATEAFF.

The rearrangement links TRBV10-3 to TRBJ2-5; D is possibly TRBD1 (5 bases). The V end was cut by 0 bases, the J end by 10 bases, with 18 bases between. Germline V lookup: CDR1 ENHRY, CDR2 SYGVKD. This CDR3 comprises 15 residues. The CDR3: CAISESMAGISIQYF. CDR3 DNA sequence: TGTGCCATCAGTGAGTCAATGGCAGGGATTTCGATCCAGTACTTC.

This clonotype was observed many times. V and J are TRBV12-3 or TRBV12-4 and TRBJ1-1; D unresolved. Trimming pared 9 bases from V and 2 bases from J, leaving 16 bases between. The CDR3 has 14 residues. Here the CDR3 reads CASLRKGSNTEAFF. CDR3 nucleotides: TGTGCCAGTCTACGAAAAGGATCCAACACTGAAGCTTTCTTT.

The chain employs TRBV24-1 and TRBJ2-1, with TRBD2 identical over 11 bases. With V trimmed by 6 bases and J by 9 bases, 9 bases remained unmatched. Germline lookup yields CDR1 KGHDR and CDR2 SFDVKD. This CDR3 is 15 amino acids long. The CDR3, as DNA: TGTGCCACCAGTTCGATCGGGACTAGCGGCATTGAGCAGTTCTTC. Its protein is CATSSIGTSGIEQFF.

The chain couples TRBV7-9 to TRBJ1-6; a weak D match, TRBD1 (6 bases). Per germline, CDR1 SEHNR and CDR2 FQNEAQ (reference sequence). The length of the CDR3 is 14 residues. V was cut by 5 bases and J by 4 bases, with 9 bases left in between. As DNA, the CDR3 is TGTGCCAGCAGCCGGACAGATTATAATTCACCCCTCCACTTT. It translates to CASSRTDYNSPLHF.

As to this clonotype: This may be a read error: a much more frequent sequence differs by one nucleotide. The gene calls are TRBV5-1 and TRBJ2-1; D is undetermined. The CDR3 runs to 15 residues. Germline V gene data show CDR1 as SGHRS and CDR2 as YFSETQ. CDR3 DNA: TGCGCCGGCAGCCCGGTGGGTGCGTTTTACAATGAGCAGTTCTTC. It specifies CAGSPVGAFYNEQFF.

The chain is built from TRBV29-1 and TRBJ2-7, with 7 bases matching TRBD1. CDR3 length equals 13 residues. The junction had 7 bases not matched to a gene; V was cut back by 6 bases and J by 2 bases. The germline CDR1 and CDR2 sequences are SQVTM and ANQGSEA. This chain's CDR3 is CSVAPGQPYEQYF. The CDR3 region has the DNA TGCAGCGTCGCGCCGGGACAGCCCTACGAGCAGTACTTC.

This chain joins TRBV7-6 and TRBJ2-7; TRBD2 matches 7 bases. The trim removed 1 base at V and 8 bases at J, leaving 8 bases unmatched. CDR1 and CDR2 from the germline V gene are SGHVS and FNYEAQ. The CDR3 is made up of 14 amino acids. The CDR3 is CASSLGTRASQQYF. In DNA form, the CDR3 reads TGTGCCAGCAGCTTAGGGACTAGAGCAAGTCAGCAGTACTTC.

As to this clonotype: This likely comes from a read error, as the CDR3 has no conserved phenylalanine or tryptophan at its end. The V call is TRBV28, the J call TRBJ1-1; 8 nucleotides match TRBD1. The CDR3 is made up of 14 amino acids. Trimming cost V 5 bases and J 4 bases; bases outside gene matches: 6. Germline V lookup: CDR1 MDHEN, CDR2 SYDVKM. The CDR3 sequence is CASSRLDRGTEAFL. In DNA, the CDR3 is TGTGCCAGCAGTCGACTTGACAGGGGCACTGAAGCTTTCCTT.

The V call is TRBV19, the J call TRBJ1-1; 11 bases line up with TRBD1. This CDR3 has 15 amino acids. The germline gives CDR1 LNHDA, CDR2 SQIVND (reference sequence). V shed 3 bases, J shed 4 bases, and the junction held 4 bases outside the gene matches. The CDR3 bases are TGTGCCAGTAGTATCGGACAGGGGGCAAGCACTGAAGCTTTCTTT. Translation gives CASSIGQGASTEAFF.

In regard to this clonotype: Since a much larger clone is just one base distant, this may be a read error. The CDR3 loop reads CASGDGTGSVALHF. Written as DNA, the CDR3 is TGTGCCAGCGGTGACGGGACAGGGTCCGTGGCCCTCCACTTT. V is TRBV6-1 and J is TRBJ1-6; TRBD1 agrees at 9 bases. CDR3 length: 14 amino acids. Germline lookup yields CDR1 MNHNS and CDR2 SASEGT.

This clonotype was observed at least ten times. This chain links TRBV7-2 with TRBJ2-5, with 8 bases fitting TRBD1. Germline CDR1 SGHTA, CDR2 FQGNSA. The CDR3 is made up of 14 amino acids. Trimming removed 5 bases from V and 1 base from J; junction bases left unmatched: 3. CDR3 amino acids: CASSKDRVQETQYF. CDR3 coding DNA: TGTGCCAGCAGCAAGGACAGGGTCCAAGAGACCCAGTACTTC.